The 26 T cell receptor beta chains listed next were all sequenced from one sample in a study of T cell changes during pregnancy in multiple sclerosis. Clones were read by immunoSEQ multiplex PCR, and TCRdb kept only the in-frame ones, dropping some. The repertoire holds tens of thousands of clones, with about nine tenths as singletons. This sample comprised peripheral blood, obtained after pregnancy. Every receptor here comes from a female donor in good health, enrolled as a control in a pregnancy study.

The rearrangement joins TRBV5-4 to TRBJ1-2, with a weak D call TRBD1 (6 bases). CDR1 is SGHNT, CDR2 YYREEE, per germline (reference sequence). The length of the CDR3 is 16 residues. Trimming left V 3 bases short and J 8 bases short, with 23 bases between. This CDR3 reads CASSSRHTGYTEGYTF. The CDR3, as DNA: TGTGCCAGCAGCTCGAGGCACACAGGGTACACTGAGGGCTACACCTTC. The complete variable domain, with remaining parts taken from reference TRBV5-4 and TRBJ1-2, reads ETGVTQSPTHLIKTRGQQVTLRCSSQSGHNTVSWYQQALGQGPQFIFQYYREEENGRGNFPPRFSGLQFPNYSSELNVNALELDDSALYLCASSSRHTGYTEGYTFGSGTRLTVV.

This clone was recorded once. The V and J genes are TRBV18 and TRBJ2-2; the D gene is possibly TRBD1 (6 bases). V lost 4 bases and J 6 bases, leaving 9 bases between the germline ends. This CDR3 has 13 residues. Germline values: CDR1 KGHSH, CDR2 LQKENI. The chain's CDR3 is CASSLQGAGELFF. The CDR3 nucleotides read TGTGCCAGCTCACTACAGGGTGCCGGGGAGCTGTTTTTT.

The gene calls are TRBV4-3 and TRBJ2-7; 7 nucleotides agree with TRBD2. Per the germline V gene, CDR1 is LGHNA and CDR2 is YSLEER. The CDR3 is made up of 16 amino acids. V was clipped by 0 bases and J by 3 bases; unmatched bases: 8. The CDR3: CASSQDSASGSYEQYF. The CDR3 DNA reads TGCGCCAGCAGCCAAGATTCGGCTAGCGGTAGCTACGAGCAGTACTTC.

V and J are TRBV11-2 and TRBJ1-2; D unresolved. The CDR3 covers 13 residues. Deletions cut 6 bases from V and 8 bases from J, with 16 bases between. CDR1 SGHAT and CDR2 FQNNGV come from the germline V gene. The CDR3 region has the DNA TGTGCCAGCAGACTTAGTCAGGCCCCGGGCTACACCTTC. Residues: CASRLSQAPGYTF.

The chain has TRBV5-6 and TRBJ1-2; no definite D call. V lost 0 bases and J lost 7, with 10 bases in between. CDR1 and CDR2 (germline): SGHDT, YYEEEE. The CDR3 totals 13 residues. The chain's CDR3 is CASSLAGVSGYTF. CDR3 sequence (DNA): TGTGCCAGCAGCTTGGCCGGGGTGTCTGGCTACACCTTC. The entire variable domain, with the rest obtained from reference TRBV5-6 and TRBJ1-2, is as follows: DAGVTQSPTHLIKTRGQQVTLRCSPKSGHDTVSWYQQALGQGPQFIFQYYEEEERQRGNFPDRFSGHQFPNYSSELNVNALLLGDSALYLCASSLAGVSGYTFGSGTRLTVV.

As for this clone: One junction end does not reproduce the germline sequence, and a read error may be involved. V usage is TRBV6-1 and J usage is TRBJ2-3, with TRBD2 matching over 12 bases. CDR1 and CDR2 from the germline V gene are MNHNS and SASEGT. The CDR3 loop spans 19 amino acids. The CDR3 reads CASREGLAGPILTTDTQYF. Written as DNA, the CDR3 is TGTGCCAGCAGAGAAGGACTAGCGGGACCTATATTAACCACAGATACGCAGTATTTT.

The chain combines TRBV4-1 with TRBJ2-7; no clear D gene. The CDR3 is made up of 15 amino acids. Trimming took 4 bases from V and 3 from J, leaving 16 bases between them. Germline CDR1 MGHRA, CDR2 YSYEKL. CDR3 sequence (DNA): TGCGCCAGCAGCCTACTTACCGATCGAGACTACGAGCAGTACTTC. Translation gives CASSLLTDRDYEQYF.

The chain joins TRBV19 to TRBJ1-6; no firm D call. The germline V gene encodes CDR1 LNHDA and CDR2 SQIVND (reference sequence). The CDR3 contains 15 residues. V lost 5 bases and J lost 8, with 16 bases in between. CDR3: CASSPGGVRHSPLHF. CDR3 coding DNA: TGTGCCAGTAGTCCCGGCGGGGTTAGGCATTCACCCCTCCACTTT.

This chain connects TRBV6-5 to TRBJ1-1; D may be TRBD1 (6 bases). The length of the CDR3 is 13 residues. Trimming stripped 4 bases from V and 7 bases from J, with 13 bases between. Germline V gene sequence: CDR1 MNHEY, CDR2 SVGAGI. CDR3 sequence: CASSFGGPYEAFF. CDR3 DNA sequence: TGTGCCAGCAGTTTTGGGGGCCCTTATGAAGCTTTCTTT.

This chain joins TRBV30 and TRBJ2-1, with TRBD2 matching 10 bases. Trimming cost V 6 bases and J 9 bases; bases outside gene matches: 8. CDR1 is GTSNPN, CDR2 SVGIG, per germline (reference sequence). This CDR3 region has 13 residues. CDR3 protein: CACQLTSGTEQFF. CDR3 coding DNA: TGTGCCTGTCAGCTTACTAGCGGGACTGAGCAGTTCTTC.

V gene TRBV7-6 combines with J gene TRBJ2-7; no definite D call. This CDR3 is built from 14 residues. The V gene's germline CDR1 is SGHVS and CDR2 FNYEAQ. V lost 3 bases, J lost 0 bases, and 9 bases lay in between. The chain's CDR3 is CASSFMSNSYEQYF. CDR3 bases: TGTGCCAGCAGCTTTATGAGTAACTCCTACGAGCAGTACTTC.

The V gene is TRBV10-2, the J gene TRBJ1-2; D might be TRBD1 (6 bases). V was shortened by 8 bases and J by 0 bases, with 13 bases between the two germline ends. Germline lookup yields CDR1 WSHSY and CDR2 SAAADI. The CDR3 contains 14 residues. CDR3 loop: CASGGQPPNYGYTF. CDR3 nucleotides: TGCGCCAGCGGGGGACAACCACCTAACTATGGCTACACCTTC.

The rearrangement links TRBV6-1 to TRBJ1-2, with TRBD1 matching over 7 bases. CDR3 length equals 14 residues. The junction had 12 bases not matched to a gene; V was cut back by 6 bases and J by 8 bases. Looked up from germline, CDR1 is MNHNS and CDR2 is SASEGT. CDR3 DNA sequence: TGTGCCAGCAGAAACAGGGGAGTGGTAGAGGGCTACACCTTC. Residues: CASRNRGVVEGYTF.

This clone was counted between two and nine times. This chain links TRBV6-6 with TRBJ1-4, with a weak D call TRBD1 (6 bases). Germline-derived CDR1 and CDR2 are MNHNY and SVGAGI (reference sequence). The CDR3 runs to 11 residues. V lost 8 bases, J lost 8 bases, and 9 bases lay in between. CDR3: CASLQGEKLFF. In DNA form, the CDR3 reads TGTGCCAGCTTGCAGGGGGAAAAACTGTTTTTT.

This chain's CDR3 is CASRQSTGYGYTF. The CDR3 coding sequence is TGTGCCAGTCGGCAATCGACAGGCTATGGCTACACCTTC. The rearrangement joins TRBV19 to TRBJ1-2; a weak D match, TRBD1 (6 bases). The CDR3 has 13 residues. The V and J ends lost 8 bases and 4 bases respectively, with 14 bases between them. Germline V gives CDR1 LNHDA, CDR2 SQIVND (reference sequence). Using reference TRBV19 and TRBJ1-2 for the parts outside the CDR3, the full variable domain is DGGITQSPKYLFRKEGQNVTLSCEQNLNHDAMYWYRQDPGQGLRLIYYSQIVNDFQKGDIAEGYSVSREKKESFPLTVTSAQKNPTAFYLCASRQSTGYGYTFGSGTRLTVV.

The chain employs TRBV7-9 and TRBJ2-3; D is unresolved. CDR1 is SEHNR, CDR2 FQNEAQ, per germline (reference sequence). This CDR3 is 14 amino acids long. Trimming left V 3 bases short and J 2 bases short, with 9 bases between. CDR3 DNA: TGTGCCAGCAGCTTCACTCTCCCCACAGATACGCAGTATTTT. Translated: CASSFTLPTDTQYF.

The chain employs TRBV6-4 and TRBJ2-2, with D maybe TRBD1 (6 bases). Trimming took 8 bases from V and 2 from J, leaving 12 bases between them. Germline assignment: CDR1 MRHNA and CDR2 SNTAGT. The CDR3 is 14 amino acids. The CDR3 loop reads CASSAQGNTGELFF. The CDR3 coding sequence is TGTGCCAGCTCGGCACAGGGAAACACCGGGGAGCTGTTTTTT.

V and J are TRBV5-1 and TRBJ1-5, with 7 bases lining up with TRBD1. This CDR3 region has 14 residues. CDR1 is SGHRS and CDR2 is YFSETQ in the germline V gene. V shed 4 bases, J shed 1 base, and the junction held 2 bases outside the gene matches. The CDR3 region has the DNA TGCGCCAGCAGCGCGACAGGGAGCAATCAGCCCCAGCATTTT. It translates to CASSATGSNQPQHF.

CDR3: CASSFRGTGEKLFF. In DNA form, the CDR3 reads TGTGCCAGCAGCTTCAGAGGTACGGGTGAAAAACTGTTTTTT. The V and J genes are TRBV5-8 and TRBJ1-4; D gene ambiguous. The germline gives CDR1 SGHTS, CDR2 YDEGEE. This CDR3 is built from 14 residues. V lost 2 bases and J lost 7, with 12 bases in between.

The rearrangement uses TRBV11-3 and TRBJ1-1; D gene unclear. Germline CDR1 SGHNT, CDR2 YENEEA. This CDR3 contains 13 residues. V was trimmed by 6 bases and J by 5 bases, leaving 13 bases between them. The CDR3 nucleotides read TGTGCCAGCAGTCCGGGAGGGAGTACTGAAGCTTTCTTT. Translation: CASSPGGSTEAFF.

The CDR3 DNA is TGTGCCAGCAGCTTAGCGCAGGGGACGGACTATGGCTACACCTTC. As protein: CASSLAQGTDYGYTF. The chain employs TRBV7-9 and TRBJ1-2; tentative D call: TRBD1 (6 bases). Trimming pared 0 bases from V and 3 bases from J, leaving 11 bases between. The CDR3 runs 15 residues. Germline V gene data show CDR1 as SEHNR and CDR2 as FQNEAQ (reference sequence).

The V gene is TRBV4-1, the J gene TRBJ2-7; no clear D. The CDR3 totals 13 residues. With 2 bases removed from V and 2 bases from J, the gap between germline ends came to 7 bases. From germline, CDR1 is MGHRA and CDR2 YSYEKL. The DNA of the CDR3 is TGCGCCAGCAGCCAATACAGTACCTACGAGCAGTACTTC. Amino acid sequence: CASSQYSTYEQYF.

V and J are TRBV5-6 and TRBJ1-3, with 7 bases matching TRBD1. After removal of 4 bases from V and 2 bases from J, the junction contained 3 bases not matched to a gene. CDR1 and CDR2 from the germline V gene are SGHDT and YYEEEE. The CDR3 is 14 amino acids. CDR3: CASSTGTAGNTIYF. CDR3 coding DNA: TGTGCCAGCAGCACGGGGACAGCTGGAAACACCATATATTTT.

This chain links TRBV21-1 with TRBJ1-2. TRBV21-1 has pseudogene status. The CDR3 is made up of 15 amino acids. CDR3 bases: TGTGCCAGCAGCAAAGGTCTCGGGGGTGACTATGGCTACACCTTC. Translation: CASSKGLGGDYGYTF.

V usage is TRBV5-1 and J usage is TRBJ2-7; D perhaps matches TRBD2 (6 bases). CDR1 and CDR2 from the germline V gene are SGHRS and YFSETQ. The ends were cut back, 2 bases at V and 2 bases at J, with 20 bases in the middle. The CDR3 totals 17 residues. CDR3 region: CASSFNLAGQLTYEQYF. For the CDR3, the DNA is TGCGCCAGCAGCTTTAATTTGGCGGGGCAACTCACCTACGAGCAGTACTTC.

The rearrangement links TRBV5-1 to TRBJ1-2; TRBD1 might be the D (6 bases). Germline-derived CDR1 and CDR2 are SGHRS and YFSETQ. V shed 0 bases and J shed 6 bases, with 15 bases lying between them. The CDR3 runs to 15 residues. Written as DNA, the CDR3 is TGCGCCAGCAGCTTGGGGCCGGGGGGCGTAAATGGCTACACCTTC. Its translation is CASSLGPGGVNGYTF.